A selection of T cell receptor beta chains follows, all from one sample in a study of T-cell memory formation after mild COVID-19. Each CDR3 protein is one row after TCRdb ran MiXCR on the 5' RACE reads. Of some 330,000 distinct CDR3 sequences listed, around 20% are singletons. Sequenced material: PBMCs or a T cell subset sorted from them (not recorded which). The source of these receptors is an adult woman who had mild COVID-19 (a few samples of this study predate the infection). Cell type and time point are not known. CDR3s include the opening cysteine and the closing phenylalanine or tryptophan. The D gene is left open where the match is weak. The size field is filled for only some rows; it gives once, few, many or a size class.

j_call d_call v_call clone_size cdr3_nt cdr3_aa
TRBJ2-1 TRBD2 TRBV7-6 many TGTGCCAGCAGCCTCCATACTGGGACTAGCGTGTACAATGAGCAGTTCTTC CASSLHTGTSVYNEQFF
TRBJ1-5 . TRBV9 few TGTGCCAGCCTACAGCTCCCTAACCAGCCCCAGCATTTT CASLQLPNQPQHF
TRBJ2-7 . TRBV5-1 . TGCGCCAGCAGCGATCCGGGACGGTCGTCCTACGAGCAGTACTTC CASSDPGRSSYEQYF
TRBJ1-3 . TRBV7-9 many TGTGCCAGCGGGGGGTCGAGCTCTGGAAACACCATATATTTT CASGGSSSGNTIYF
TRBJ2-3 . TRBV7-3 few TGTGCCAGCAGCTTAGGCGGGGATCCAGATACGCAGTATTTT CASSLGGDPDTQYF
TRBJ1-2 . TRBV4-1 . TGCGCCAGCAGCCACGGCTTTCAGGAGGGTAGGGGCGCGAGTGGCTACACCTTC CASSHGFQEGRGASGYTF
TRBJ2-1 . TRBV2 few TGTGCCAGCAGTGTCGGATGGTCCTCCTACAATGAGCAGTTCTTC CASSVGWSSYNEQFF
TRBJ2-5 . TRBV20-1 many TGCAGTGCTAGCTTTGGCAGCCAAGAGACCCAGTACTTC CSASFGSQETQYF
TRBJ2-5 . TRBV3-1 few TGTGCCAGCAGCCCCTGGGGGGGCGAGACCCAGTACTTC CASSPWGGETQYF
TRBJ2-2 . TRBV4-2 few TGTGCCAGCAGCCAAGATGGTAGCTCCGGGGAGCTGTTTTTT CASSQDGSSGELFF
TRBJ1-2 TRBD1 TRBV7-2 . TGTGCCAGCAGCTTAGGGGCCGGGACAGAAGGAACGGGCTACACCTTC CASSLGAGTEGTGYTF
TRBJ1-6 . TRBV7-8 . TGTGCCAGCAGCTTGAACAGGATTTCACCCCTCCACTTT CASSLNRISPLHF
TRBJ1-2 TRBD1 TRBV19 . TGTGCCAGTAGTTCTGGACAGGGAGTAGGGGCCTACTATGGCTACACCTTC CASSSGQGVGAYYGYTF
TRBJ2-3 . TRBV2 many TGTGCCAGCAGAGTAGGCAGCTCCACAGATACGCAGTATTTT CASRVGSSTDTQYF